A selection of T cell receptor beta chains follows, all from one sample in a study of immune heterogeneity within non-small cell lung tumors. One entry per CDR3 protein results from TCRdb running MiXCR on the multiplex PCR reads. Here the sample spans roughly 3,000 distinct CDR3 sequences, about a quarter being singletons. Material for sequencing was lung tumor tissue. The receptors originated from a female donor with non-small cell lung cancer. Each CDR3 is given with its conserved first and last residue.

j_gene,v_gene,CDR3aa
TRBJ1-6,TRBV28,CAIRRRPGTASSYNSPLHF
TRBJ2-3,TRBV6-2/TRBV6-3,CASNLAGGRTDTQYF
TRBJ1-2,TRBV28,CASSLPGTGVNYGYTF
TRBJ1-3,TRBV5-1,CASSLATGGTGNTIYF
TRBJ2-3,TRBV20-1,CSAIVGQKLPVGPADTQYF
TRBJ1-2,TRBV18,CASSPQGQGSGGYTF
TRBJ2-2,TRBV6-1,CASSQWTGNTGELFF
TRBJ1-4,TRBV6-1,CASRTRQGEEKLFF
TRBJ1-2,TRBV20-1,CSARDINYGYTF
TRBJ2-7,TRBV20-1,CSASTGKHEQYF
TRBJ1-1,TRBV20-1,CSAWDRGYTEAFF
TRBJ2-7,TRBV12-3/TRBV12-4,CASSFRHYEQYF
TRBJ1-1,TRBV29-1,CSVAGLGGNTEAFF
TRBJ2-2,TRBV28,CATTNRVTGELSF
TRBJ2-2,TRBV11-3,CASSLRGNNGEPFF
TRBJ2-7,TRBV25-1,CASSEPGKNSYEQYF
TRBJ1-5,TRBV12-3/TRBV12-4,CASHEGRTYSNQPQHF
TRBJ2-1,TRBV27,CASSYTGPHNEQFF
TRBJ2-2,TRBV2,CARTGDRGTGELFF
TRBJ1-1,TRBV9,CASSVDGSSEAFF
TRBJ2-5,TRBV27,CASSLSGVRGNETQYF
TRBJ2-2,TRBV19,CASSIQGSTGELFF
TRBJ1-2,TRBV4-1,CASSQGVGGLGGYTF
TRBJ2-7,TRBV9,CASSPSGTGNEQYF
TRBJ1-5,TRBV3-1,CASSPVGIVQPQHF
TRBJ2-3,TRBV5-1,CASSLSLTDTQYF
TRBJ2-7,TRBV15,CATSTLGQGGSHYEQYF
TRBJ1-1,TRBV20-1,CSAGQGLSTEAFF
TRBJ1-1,TRBV20-1,CSAGGDRGVTEAFF
TRBJ2-6,TRBV28,CASSLFYGSSGANVLTF
TRBJ2-7,TRBV9,CASSVAQGAYEQYF
TRBJ2-5,TRBV20-1,CSARDWRASVGEIQYF
TRBJ2-2,TRBV19,CASSRTGDTNTGELFF
TRBJ2-7,TRBV18,CASSPGTASYEQYF
TRBJ1-1,TRBV28,CASSFQGWTEAFF
TRBJ1-2,TRBV29-1,CSVSLINYGYTF
TRBJ2-1,TRBV28,CASTPPGLAGDEQFF
TRBJ2-2,TRBV6-1,CASSPGTANTGELFF
TRBJ2-7,TRBV7-3,CASSSDQGEQYF
TRBJ2-1,TRBV29-1,CSVNRVNEQFF
TRBJ2-3,TRBV20-1,CSARAMADTQYF
TRBJ1-3,TRBV29-1,CSVPGTSGNTIYF
TRBJ2-1,TRBV12-3/TRBV12-4,CASSQSSGMKDEKFF
TRBJ2-3,TRBV7-3,CASSLGVAASTDTQYF
TRBJ2-4,TRBV19,CSSSIGGLAGGENIQYF
TRBJ2-1,TRBV5-1,CASSLVGHMYGNEQFF
TRBJ1-1,TRBV27,CASSFTGTSGTEAFF